Listed below are T cell receptor beta chains from one sample, sequenced in a study of CD8+ T cells in alopecia areata. Only in-frame clones appear in the TCRdb table, and some are missing; sequencing was by immunoSEQ multiplex PCR. This sample has about 210,000 clones, with approximately 40% found just once. This sample comprised CD4+ T cells sorted from blood, obtained between weeks 36 and 40, from a patient treated with tofacitinib. The receptors originated from a human donor with alopecia areata. CDR3s include the opening cysteine and the closing phenylalanine or tryptophan. A D gene is named only where the DNA matches it firmly. Some rows mark clone size as missing; the rest say once, few, many or name a class of expanded clone.

D,V,size,J,CDR3,DNA
.,TRBV29-1,.,TRBJ1-2,CSAGGGYTF,TGCAGCGCGGGAGGGGGCTACACCTTC
TRBD1,TRBV9,.,TRBJ1-1,CASSLTGGSTEAFF,TGTGCCAGCAGCCTTACAGGGGGCTCGACTGAAGCTTTCTTT
.,TRBV20-1,.,TRBJ2-6,CSAPLWNVLTF,TGCAGTGCCCCACTCTGGAACGTCCTGACTTTC
TRBD2,TRBV7-2,.,TRBJ2-7,CASSRGGQSYEQYF,TGTGCCAGCAGCCGGGGGGGGCAGTCCTACGAGCAGTACTTC
.,TRBV6-5,.,TRBJ2-7,CASSYSFANEQYF,TGTGCCAGCAGTTACTCGTTTGCGAATGAGCAGTACTTC
.,TRBV18,.,TRBJ1-1,CASSPAGYTEAFF,TGTGCCAGCTCACCTGCTGGCTACACTGAAGCTTTCTTT
TRBD1,TRBV29-1,.,TRBJ1-5,CSIRTGGGPQHF,TGCAGCATACGGACAGGCGGAGGGCCCCAGCATTTT
.,TRBV29-1,.,TRBJ1-1,CSVAGRSMNTEAFF,TGCAGCGTTGCAGGGAGGAGTATGAACACTGAAGCTTTCTTT
TRBD1,TRBV6-1,.,TRBJ2-5,CASSKGQINQETQYF,TGTGCCAGCAGTAAGGGACAGATAAATCAAGAGACCCAGTACTTC
.,TRBV29-1,once,TRBJ1-4,CSVRQSPGTNEKLFF,TGCAGCGTTCGTCAGAGCCCCGGGACTAATGAAAAACTGTTTTTT
.,TRBV2,few,TRBJ1-1,CASIPGSYTEAFF,TGTGCCAGCATCCCAGGAAGTTACACTGAAGCTTTCTTT
.,TRBV20-1,few,TRBJ1-2,CSALGERRTF,TGCAGTGCCCTGGGGGAGCGGCGGACCTTC
.,TRBV5-4,.,TRBJ2-3,CASSFENTDTQYF,TGTGCCAGCAGCTTCGAGAACACAGATACGCAGTATTTT
TRBD1,TRBV29-1,few,TRBJ2-3,CSVGQGAGADTQYF,TGCAGCGTTGGACAGGGGGCTGGAGCAGATACGCAGTATTTT
.,TRBV5-1,few,TRBJ2-6,CASTLQASGANVLTF,TGCGCCAGCACCCTCCAGGCCTCTGGGGCCAACGTCCTGACTTTC
.,TRBV9,.,TRBJ2-3,CASSLGADTQYF,TGTGCCAGCAGTTTAGGGGCAGATACGCAGTATTTT
.,TRBV5-4,few,TRBJ2-4,CASSLDRTNIQYF,TGTGCCAGCAGCTTGGATAGGACGAACATTCAGTACTTC
TRBD2,TRBV7-3,.,TRBJ2-1,CASSVGLAGGVSSYNEQFF,TGTGCCAGCAGCGTCGGACTAGCGGGAGGGGTATCGTCCTACAATGAGCAGTTCTTC
.,TRBV7-2,.,TRBJ1-2,CASSLKWNYGYTF,TGTGCCAGCAGCTTAAAATGGAACTATGGCTACACCTTC
.,TRBV7-2,.,TRBJ2-3,CASSFRITDTQYF,TGTGCCAGCAGCTTTCGAATTACAGATACGCAGTATTTT
.,TRBV5-4,.,TRBJ2-1,CASSWISGGPLNEQFF,TGTGCCAGCAGCTGGATTAGCGGAGGCCCCCTCAATGAGCAGTTCTTC
TRBD2,TRBV4-3,.,TRBJ2-5,CASSQPRLAEETQYF,TGCGCCAGCAGCCAGCCCCGACTAGCGGAAGAGACCCAGTACTTC
TRBD2,TRBV30,.,TRBJ2-7,CAWSPSRTSGRYEQYF,TGTGCCTGGAGTCCTTCGAGAACTAGCGGGAGATACGAGCAGTACTTC
.,TRBV28,.,TRBJ2-4,CASNPTVPKGPRAKNIQYF,TGTGCCAGCAACCCGACAGTACCTAAGGGACCCCGAGCCAAAAACATTCAGTACTTC
TRBD2,TRBV7-3,few,TRBJ2-1,CASSSKGLARYNEQFF,TGTGCCAGCAGCTCGAAGGGACTAGCGCGCTACAATGAGCAGTTCTTC
TRBD1,TRBV5-4,once,TRBJ2-3,CASSSGQHTDTQYF,TGTGCCAGCAGCTCGGGACAGCACACAGATACGCAGTATTTT
.,TRBV13,few,TRBJ2-4,CASSSRDPGKNIQYF,TGTGCCAGCAGCTCCCGGGACCCCGGAAAAAACATTCAGTACTTC
TRBD1,TRBV28,.,TRBJ1-2,CASSSTGIWMSYTF,TGTGCCAGCAGTTCGACAGGGATTTGGATGAGCTACACCTTC
.,TRBV29-1,.,TRBJ2-1,CSVFTGDSYNEQFF,TGCAGCGTTTTTACAGGAGATTCCTACAATGAGCAGTTCTTC
.,TRBV11-1,.,TRBJ2-1,CASSRQAYNEQFF,TGTGCCAGCAGCCGACAGGCTTACAATGAGCAGTTCTTC
.,TRBV20-1,.,TRBJ2-3,CSASVGDTQYF,TGCAGTGCTAGCGTAGGAGATACGCAGTATTTT
.,TRBV27,.,TRBJ2-5,CASSFESRQDSGETQYF,TGTGCCAGCAGTTTTGAGTCTCGGCAGGACAGTGGGGAGACCCAGTACTTC
.,TRBV9,.,TRBJ1-1,CASSVGAGANTEAFF,TGTGCCAGCAGCGTAGGGGCCGGGGCTAACACTGAAGCTTTCTTT
TRBD2,TRBV29-1,.,TRBJ2-5,CSIGTSGVQETQYF,TGCAGCATAGGGACTAGCGGGGTGCAAGAGACCCAGTACTTC
.,TRBV19,few,TRBJ2-5,CASSIGAAPSQETQYF,TGTGCCAGTAGTATAGGAGCAGCGCCTTCCCAAGAGACCCAGTACTTC